These 19 T cell receptor beta chains share one sample of origin, sequenced in a study of blood T cell repertoires in COVID-19. Generated by immunoSEQ multiplex PCR, the TCRdb table keeps only in-frame clones and is missing some. This table has nearly 85,000 clones, around 83% appearing once. The material sequenced was peripheral blood. The receptor source for this set is an older woman with acute or convalescent COVID-19.

The gene calls are TRBV2 and TRBJ2-4, with TRBD2 matching 8 bases. CDR1 is SNHLY and CDR2 is FYNNEI in the germline V gene. Germline trimming cut 9 bases from V and 3 bases from J; bases unmatched to any gene: 10. The CDR3 has 15 amino acids. The CDR3 sequence is CASISGGGGKNIQYF. Here the CDR3 DNA reads TGTGCCAGTATAAGCGGGGGCGGGGGCAAAAACATTCAGTACTTC. Full variable domain (missing parts from reference TRBV2 and TRBJ2-4): EPEVTQTPSHQVTQMGQEVILRCVPISNHLYFYWYRQILGQKVEFLVSFYNNEISEKSEIFDDQFSVERPDGSNFTLKIRSTKLEDSAMYFCASISGGGGKNIQYFGAGTRLSVL.

The chain carries TRBV9 and TRBJ1-2; TRBD1 might be the D (5 bases). V lost 0 bases, J lost 6 bases, and 15 bases lay in between. Germline CDR1 is SGDLS and CDR2 is YYNGEE. The CDR3 extends over 15 amino acids. CDR3 bases: TGTGCCAGCAGCGTAGACGGGGGACTGGGAGATGGCTACACCTTC. Protein product: CASSVDGGLGDGYTF.

This rearrangement joins TRBV4-2 to TRBJ1-1; D not resolved. The CDR3 totals 14 residues. Per germline, CDR1 LGHNA and CDR2 YNFKEQ. V was cut by 0 bases and J by 3 bases, with 8 bases left in between. CDR3 nucleotides: TGTGCCAGCAGCCAAGAGTGGGCCCACACTGAAGCTTTCTTT. Translation gives CASSQEWAHTEAFF.

The CDR3 loop is CASSLDRVRNTEAFF. CDR3 coding DNA: TGTGCCAGCAGCTTAGATCGGGTTCGAAACACTGAAGCTTTCTTT. The chain is built from TRBV7-9 and TRBJ1-1; no reliable D call. The germline gives CDR1 SEHNR, CDR2 FQNEAQ (reference sequence). This CDR3 is built from 15 residues. V was clipped by 1 base and J by 2 bases, with 11 bases between them.

The table lists this clone with a count of one. V gene TRBV11-3 combines with J gene TRBJ1-3; weak D call: TRBD1 (5 bases). The germline V gene has CDR1 SGHNT and CDR2 YENEEA. There are 15 residues in the CDR3. Trimming took off 1 base at V and 8 bases at J, with 15 bases between the two ends. CDR3 nucleotides: TGTGCCAGCAGCTTAGCGAAGGGGTTCCCAGACACCATATATTTT. It encodes CASSLAKGFPDTIYF.

This chain links TRBV2 with TRBJ1-1; D is undetermined. Trimming took off 2 bases at V and 4 bases at J, with 11 bases between the two ends. CDR3 length equals 14 residues. CDR1 is SNHLY and CDR2 is FYNNEI in the germline V gene. The CDR3 DNA reads as TGTGCCAGCAGTGAAAACGGGTTGAGCACTGAAGCTTTCTTT. Its translation is CASSENGLSTEAFF.

V gene TRBV5-1 combines with J gene TRBJ2-7, with D tentatively TRBD1 (6 bases). Trimming removed 5 bases at V and 3 bases at J, with 15 bases between. The CDR3 contains 14 residues. Germline CDR1 and CDR2: SGHRS and YFSETQ. The CDR3 coding sequence is TGCGCCAGCAGTCAGGGGCGCATTCTCTACGAGCAGTACTTC. Translation: CASSQGRILYEQYF.

V gene TRBV12-3 or TRBV12-4 combines with J gene TRBJ1-1; D gene unclear. The germline V and J ends were trimmed by 7 bases and 3 bases, with 12 bases remaining between them. There are 13 residues in the CDR3. CDR3 nucleotides: TGTGCCAGCAATTCATACCCGGACACTGAAGCTTTCTTT. Encoded protein: CASNSYPDTEAFF.

The chain joins TRBV6-5 to TRBJ1-2; possible D gene TRBD1, 6 bases. The CDR3 runs 15 residues. Trimming cost V 5 bases and J 8 bases, with 21 bases left between them. CDR1 and CDR2 (germline): MNHEY, SVGAGI. CDR3 amino acids: CASSPSLGGGTGYTF. CDR3 coding DNA: TGTGCCAGCAGTCCTTCGTTGGGAGGGGGTACAGGCTACACCTTC.

The chain has TRBV19 and TRBJ2-3, with 10 bases that match TRBD1. The CDR3 contains 15 residues. CDR1 and CDR2 from the germline V gene are LNHDA and SQIVND (reference sequence). The J segment lost 7 bases and the V segment lost 3 bases, leaving 7 bases of the junction unmatched. The CDR3 nucleotides read TGTGCCAGTAGTATGAGACAGGGGGCGAGGAATACGCAGTATTTT. The encoded protein is CASSMRQGARNTQYF. Together with reference TRBV19 and TRBJ2-3, the CDR3 gives the full variable domain: DGGITQSPKYLFRKEGQNVTLSCEQNLNHDAMYWYRQDPGQGLRLIYYSQIVNDFQKGDIAEGYSVSREKKESFPLTVTSAQKNPTAFYLCASSMRQGARNTQYFGPGTRLTVL.

The sample holds one count of this clone. The V gene is TRBV30, the J gene TRBJ1-1; D is ambiguous. From germline, CDR1 is GTSNPN and CDR2 SVGIG (reference sequence). This CDR3 comprises 17 residues. V lost 4 bases to trimming and J lost 4 bases, with 25 bases between them. In DNA form, the CDR3 reads TGTGCCTGGACCCTCCCGACGTTTAGGGCCAGCGGCACTGAAGCTTTCTTT. It encodes CAWTLPTFRASGTEAFF.

V gene TRBV6-2 or TRBV6-3 combines with J gene TRBJ1-1; 10 nucleotides agree with TRBD1. V lost 6 bases and J lost 0; bases outside the gene matches: 4. The CDR3 spans 15 residues. Germline CDR1 and CDR2: MNHEY and SVGEGT. Written as DNA, the CDR3 is TGTGCCAGCAGCGGGACAGGGGCGTTGAACACTGAAGCTTTCTTT. Translating it yields CASSGTGALNTEAFF.

The rearrangement joins TRBV6-5 to TRBJ1-2; 9 nucleotides align to TRBD1. Looked up from germline, CDR1 is MNHEY and CDR2 is SVGAGI. With 6 bases clipped from V and 3 bases from J, the junction kept 5 bases outside the gene matches. The CDR3 length is 14 residues. DNA for the CDR3: TGTGCCAGCAGCCCACAGGGGGCAGACTATGGCTACACCTTC. Amino acids: CASSPQGADYGYTF.

This clone was seen once. The J gene is TRBJ1-2, the V gene TRBV15; D unresolved. Germline CDR1 reads LNHNV; CDR2 reads YYDKDF (reference sequence). The V end lost 0 bases, the J end lost 1 base, and 3 bases lay between the germline ends. This CDR3 has 13 amino acids. This chain's CDR3 is CATSRDVNYGYTF. The CDR3 coding sequence is TGTGCCACCAGCAGAGACGTTAACTATGGCTACACCTTC. The full variable domain, rest sourced from reference TRBV15 and TRBJ1-2, is DAMVIQNPRYQVTQFGKPVTLSCSQTLNHNVMYWYQQKSSQAPKLLFHYYDKDFNNEADTPDNFQSRRPNTSFCFLDIRSPGLGDTAMYLCATSRDVNYGYTFGSGTRLTVV.

The chain links TRBV27 to TRBJ1-2; no definite D call. Germline lookup yields CDR1 MNHEY and CDR2 SMNVEV (reference sequence). V dropped 2 bases and J dropped 4 bases, with 8 bases sitting between them. The CDR3 consists of 13 residues. CDR3 loop: CASSLGPFYGYTF. The CDR3 coding sequence is TGTGCCAGCAGTTTAGGGCCGTTCTATGGCTACACCTTC.

The gene calls are TRBV30 and TRBJ1-2, with a tentative D call TRBD1 (6 bases). Trimming cost V 0 bases and J 8 bases, with 13 bases left between them. Germline CDR1 and CDR2: GTSNPN and SVGIG (reference sequence). This CDR3 region has 13 residues. Written as DNA, the CDR3 is TGTGCCTGGAGTGTTCGGGGGGCAAGGGGCTACACCTTC. As protein: CAWSVRGARGYTF.

The genes are TRBV11-3 and TRBJ2-3, with TRBD2 matching over 7 bases. Germline loops: CDR1 SGHNT, CDR2 YENEEA. The CDR3 has 16 amino acids. The junction had 5 bases not matched to a gene; V was cut back by 0 bases and J by 2 bases. The CDR3 loop reads CASSLEAGPPTDTQYF. The CDR3 bases are TGTGCCAGCAGCTTAGAAGCGGGACCTCCCACAGATACGCAGTATTTT.

The chain carries TRBV7-9 and TRBJ1-3, with TRBD1 as a possible D gene (6 bases). The CDR3 runs to 17 residues. Trimming took off 5 bases at V and 0 bases at J, with 17 bases between the two ends. CDR1 SEHNR and CDR2 FQNEAQ come from the germline V gene (reference sequence). The CDR3 sequence: CASSRRDTPVSGNTIYF. The DNA of the CDR3 is TGTGCCAGCAGCCGACGGGACACACCCGTCTCTGGAAACACCATATATTTT.

The gene calls are TRBV9 and TRBJ2-1, with 12 bases identical to TRBD2. CDR1 is SGDLS and CDR2 is YYNGEE in the germline V gene. V dropped 2 bases and J dropped 4; count of bases not matched to a gene: 4. This CDR3 is 16 amino acids long. The CDR3 DNA reads TGTGCCAGCAGCGTGACTAGCGGGAGACTATACAATGAGCAGTTCTTC. It yields the protein CASSVTSGRLYNEQFF.